The 22 T cell receptor beta chains below come from one sample, sequenced in a study of sequential checkpoint blockade in melanoma. TCRdb's copy holds only in-frame clones and misses some; the assay was immunoSEQ multiplex PCR. The table has 3,300 or so clones, 24% seen once. The treatment here: randomized to nivolumab then ipilimumab (arm A) or the reverse (arm B). The source was tumor tissue (inferred from file names), collected from a patient given nivolumab and ipilimumab in sequence. The source of these receptors is a human donor with melanoma.

There are a few counts of this clone. The read ends 1 residue early relative to the CDR3; the germline J gene fills the gap. The rearrangement joins TRBV10-3 to TRBJ2-4; unclear D gene. Germline V lookup: CDR1 ENHRY, CDR2 SYGVKD. Trimming took 2 bases from V and 3 from J, leaving 11 bases between them. This CDR3 is built from 15 residues. The CDR3 bases that were read are TGTGCCATCAGTGAGGGGGAACATATCAAAAACATTCAGTAC. It is translated as CAISEGEHIKNIQY. The complete CDR3 sequence is CAISEGEHIKNIQYF.

This clone was counted only a few times. An end of the junction differs from the germline gene, which may be a read error. V and J are TRBV6-8 and TRBJ2-3; 8 nucleotides agree with TRBD2. There are 16 residues in the CDR3. Germline V gives CDR1 MNHGY, CDR2 SAAAGT. The CDR3 DNA reads TGTGCCATCAGTGGAGTTCGAGCGGGGGTAGTCGATACGCAGTATTTT. Its protein product is CAISGVRAGVVDTQYF.

This clone is medium-sized (0.01 to 0.1%) by share. V and J are TRBV11-3 and TRBJ1-1; D not certain. V was pared by 8 bases and J by 0 bases, with 16 bases between. Germline CDR1 is SGHNT and CDR2 is YENEEA. This CDR3 is built from 15 residues. CDR3 bases: TGTGCCAGCTGCCTATCGACACCCATGAACACTGAAGCTTTCTTT. As protein: CASCLSTPMNTEAFF.

The genes are TRBV28 and TRBJ2-3; D might be TRBD1 (6 bases). Per the germline V gene, CDR1 is MDHEN and CDR2 is SYDVKM. Trimming cost V 6 bases and J 5 bases, with 15 bases left between them. The CDR3 length is 14 residues. The CDR3 is CASSPPTGKDTQYF. The CDR3 bases are TGTGCCAGCAGCCCACCTACAGGGAAAGATACGCAGTATTTT.

This rearrangement joins TRBV6-8 to TRBJ2-5; either TRBD1 or TRBD2 may fit D (6 bases each). The V end lost 10 bases, the J end lost 5 bases, and 17 bases lay between the germline ends. Germline V lookup: CDR1 MNHGY, CDR2 SAAAGT. The CDR3 length is 13 residues. The CDR3 bases are TGTGCCACCCAGGGGCGGGATTGGGAGACCCAGTACTTC. The encoded protein is CATQGRDWETQYF.

The chain has TRBV5-1 and TRBJ1-2; 9 bases fit TRBD1. CDR3 length equals 15 residues. Germline V gene data show CDR1 as SGHRS and CDR2 as YFSETQ. Germline trimming cut 4 bases from V and 3 bases from J; bases unmatched to any gene: 7. The CDR3 DNA sequence: TGCGCCAGCAGCACCAGGACAGGGGCCCACTATGGCTACACCTTC. Encoded protein: CASSTRTGAHYGYTF. The complete variable domain, with remaining parts taken from reference TRBV5-1 and TRBJ1-2, reads KAGVTQTPRYLIKTRGQQVTLSCSPISGHRSVSWYQQTPGQGLQFLFEYFSETQRNKGNFPGRFSGRQFSNSRSEMNVSTLELGDSALYLCASSTRTGAHYGYTFGSGTRLTVV.

Only a few counts were recorded for this clone. The V and J genes are TRBV6-8 and TRBJ1-6, with TRBD1 identical over 7 bases. The CDR3 contains 12 residues. From germline, CDR1 is MNHGY and CDR2 SAAAGT. The V and J ends lost 9 bases and 10 bases, in that order; junction bases with no gene match: 6. The CDR3 coding sequence is TGTGCCAGTTCGGACAGGAACTCACCCCTCCACTTT. It translates to CASSDRNSPLHF.

The chain has TRBV29-1 and TRBJ2-7; TRBD1 agrees at 11 bases. Germline CDR1 SQVTM, CDR2 ANQGSEA. Trimming cost V 7 bases and J 9 bases; bases outside gene matches: 8. The CDR3 runs to 12 residues. CDR3 sequence: CSARSGTGGQYF. DNA for the CDR3: TGCAGCGCCAGGTCCGGGACAGGGGGGCAGTACTTC.

By share of the sample, this clone is medium-sized. This rearrangement joins TRBV11-3 to TRBJ2-7; either TRBD1 or TRBD2 may supply D (5 bases each). The length of the CDR3 is 14 residues. Deletions cut 5 bases from V and 5 bases from J, with 16 bases between. Germline CDR1 is SGHNT and CDR2 is YENEEA. CDR3 in amino acids: CASSPGTGPDEQYF. CDR3 bases: TGTGCCAGCAGCCCCGGGACGGGGCCTGACGAGCAGTACTTC.

This chain uses TRBV6-8 with TRBJ1-6, with TRBD1 matching 10 bases. CDR1 is MNHGY and CDR2 is SAAAGT in the germline V gene. V lost 7 bases to trimming and J lost 10 bases; unmatched junction nucleotides: 10. The CDR3 contains 15 residues. The CDR3 nucleotides read TGTGCCAGCATTATAAGACAGGGGGCGCGATCACCCCTCCACTTT. Its translation: CASIIRQGARSPLHF.

This clone was counted only a few times. V gene TRBV6-8 combines with J gene TRBJ2-7, with TRBD1 matching over 10 bases. Germline V gene lookup returns CDR1 MNHGY and CDR2 SAAAGT. This CDR3 spans 14 amino acids. The ends lost 7 bases at V and 3 bases at J; junction bases unmatched: 6. CDR3 residues: CASTRDRGGYEQYF. CDR3 nucleotides: TGTGCCAGCACCCGGGACAGGGGAGGCTACGAGCAGTACTTC.

V is TRBV19 and J is TRBJ2-5; D unresolved. V was clipped by 10 bases and J by 7 bases, with 13 bases between them. The CDR3 runs to 11 residues. Germline CDR1 reads LNHDA; CDR2 reads SQIVND (reference sequence). CDR3 loop: CATQLSMTQYF. For the CDR3, the DNA is TGTGCCACCCAGCTCTCCATGACCCAGTACTTC.

By sample share, this clone is medium-sized. The chain combines TRBV11-3 with TRBJ1-6; D ambiguous. Per the germline V gene, CDR1 is SGHNT and CDR2 is YENEEA. This CDR3 spans 15 amino acids. V dropped 5 bases and J dropped 9 bases, with 17 bases sitting between them. This CDR3 is CASSPPGVPSSPLHF. In DNA, the CDR3 is TGTGCCAGCAGCCCGCCTGGGGTCCCTAGTTCACCCCTCCACTTT.

This clone has only one observation. V usage is TRBV29-1 and J usage is TRBJ1-1; D ambiguous. The CDR3 length is 12 residues. Deletions cut 7 bases from V and 6 bases from J, with 15 bases between. Germline V gives CDR1 SQVTM, CDR2 ANQGSEA. The CDR3 nucleotides read TGCAGCGCCCTTAGGGAATGGTCTGAAGCTTTCTTT. Its translation is CSALREWSEAFF. Looking up the rest from reference TRBV29-1 and TRBJ1-1 gives the full variable domain: SAVISQKPSRDICQRGTSLTIQCQVDSQVTMMFWYRQQPGQSLTLIATANQGSEATYESGFVIDKFPISRPNLTFSTLTVSNMSPEDSSIYLCSALREWSEAFFGQGTRLTVV.

CDR3 sequence: CAISESGASTSTDTQYF. CDR3 sequence (DNA): TGTGCCATCAGTGAGTCCGGGGCTAGCACTAGCACAGATACGCAGTATTTT. The gene calls are TRBV10-3 and TRBJ2-3; D tentatively fits TRBD1 or TRBD2 (5 bases each). Trimming left V 0 bases short and J 0 bases short, with 13 bases between. The CDR3 totals 17 residues. Germline V lookup: CDR1 ENHRY, CDR2 SYGVKD.

This clone is termed large (0.1 to 1%). This chain links TRBV6-8 with TRBJ2-3; D is possibly TRBD1 or TRBD2 (5 bases each). CDR1 is MNHGY and CDR2 is SAAAGT in the germline V gene. CDR3 length equals 14 residues. V lost 4 bases to trimming and J lost 6 bases, with 14 bases between them. For the CDR3, the DNA is TGTGCCAGCAGTTCCAATGGGGGATTTGATACGCAGTATTTT. Translation: CASSSNGGFDTQYF.

By proportion, this clone is medium-sized (0.01 to 0.1%). The chain uses TRBV6-8 and TRBJ1-2; 9 bases map to TRBD1. Germline V gene data show CDR1 as MNHGY and CDR2 as SAAAGT. The CDR3 contains 14 residues. With V trimmed by 6 bases and J by 4 bases, 6 bases remained unmatched. CDR3 in DNA: TGTGCCAGCAGCCAAACGACAGGGGGCTATGGCTACACCTTC. This sequence encodes CASSQTTGGYGYTF.

The CDR3 region is CASSPGASTDTQYF. DNA of the CDR3: TGTGCCAGCTCACCGGGGGCCAGCACAGATACGCAGTATTTT. The rearrangement links TRBV18 to TRBJ2-3; maybe TRBD1 (6 bases). The CDR3 sequence is 14 residues long. The germline V gene encodes CDR1 KGHSH and CDR2 LQKENI. V dropped 3 bases and J dropped 0 bases, with 7 bases sitting between them.

The V call is TRBV14, the J call TRBJ2-7; weak D call: TRBD2 (5 bases). Per germline, CDR1 SGHDN and CDR2 FVKESK. The length of the CDR3 is 12 residues. V was pared by 6 bases and J by 3 bases, with 9 bases between. The CDR3 nucleotides read TGTGCCAGCAGGGCGGGTCACTACGAGCAGTACTTC. It yields the protein CASRAGHYEQYF.

This clone has just a few counts. The chain combines TRBV19 with TRBJ1-1, with D perhaps TRBD1 (6 bases). The length of the CDR3 is 14 residues. Trimming stripped 5 bases from V and 5 bases from J, with 15 bases between. Germline CDR1 reads LNHDA; CDR2 reads SQIVND (reference sequence). The chain's CDR3 is CASSGRGGGTEAFF. The CDR3 DNA sequence: TGTGCCAGTAGTGGCAGGGGAGGGGGTACTGAAGCTTTCTTT. Full variable domain (outside the CDR3, taken from reference TRBV19 and TRBJ1-1): DGGITQSPKYLFRKEGQNVTLSCEQNLNHDAMYWYRQDPGQGLRLIYYSQIVNDFQKGDIAEGYSVSREKKESFPLTVTSAQKNPTAFYLCASSGRGGGTEAFFGQGTRLTVV.

This clone was counted ten times or more. The chain couples TRBV9 to TRBJ1-1; D remains unclear. V shed 4 bases and J shed 8 bases, with 12 bases lying between them. The CDR3 contains 12 residues. Per the germline V gene, CDR1 is SGDLS and CDR2 is YYNGEE. CDR3 loop: CASSPAMREAFF. CDR3 DNA: TGTGCCAGCAGCCCTGCCATGCGGGAAGCTTTCTTT.

This clone turned up a few times. This chain joins TRBV5-1 and TRBJ1-6; D is undetermined. In germline, CDR1 is SGHRS, CDR2 YFSETQ. The CDR3 has 16 amino acids. V was trimmed by 0 bases and J by 6 bases, leaving 13 bases between them. CDR3 DNA: TGCGCCAGCAGCTTGGACGGCCCCACTCTTAATTCACCCCTCCACTTT. Translated: CASSLDGPTLNSPLHF.